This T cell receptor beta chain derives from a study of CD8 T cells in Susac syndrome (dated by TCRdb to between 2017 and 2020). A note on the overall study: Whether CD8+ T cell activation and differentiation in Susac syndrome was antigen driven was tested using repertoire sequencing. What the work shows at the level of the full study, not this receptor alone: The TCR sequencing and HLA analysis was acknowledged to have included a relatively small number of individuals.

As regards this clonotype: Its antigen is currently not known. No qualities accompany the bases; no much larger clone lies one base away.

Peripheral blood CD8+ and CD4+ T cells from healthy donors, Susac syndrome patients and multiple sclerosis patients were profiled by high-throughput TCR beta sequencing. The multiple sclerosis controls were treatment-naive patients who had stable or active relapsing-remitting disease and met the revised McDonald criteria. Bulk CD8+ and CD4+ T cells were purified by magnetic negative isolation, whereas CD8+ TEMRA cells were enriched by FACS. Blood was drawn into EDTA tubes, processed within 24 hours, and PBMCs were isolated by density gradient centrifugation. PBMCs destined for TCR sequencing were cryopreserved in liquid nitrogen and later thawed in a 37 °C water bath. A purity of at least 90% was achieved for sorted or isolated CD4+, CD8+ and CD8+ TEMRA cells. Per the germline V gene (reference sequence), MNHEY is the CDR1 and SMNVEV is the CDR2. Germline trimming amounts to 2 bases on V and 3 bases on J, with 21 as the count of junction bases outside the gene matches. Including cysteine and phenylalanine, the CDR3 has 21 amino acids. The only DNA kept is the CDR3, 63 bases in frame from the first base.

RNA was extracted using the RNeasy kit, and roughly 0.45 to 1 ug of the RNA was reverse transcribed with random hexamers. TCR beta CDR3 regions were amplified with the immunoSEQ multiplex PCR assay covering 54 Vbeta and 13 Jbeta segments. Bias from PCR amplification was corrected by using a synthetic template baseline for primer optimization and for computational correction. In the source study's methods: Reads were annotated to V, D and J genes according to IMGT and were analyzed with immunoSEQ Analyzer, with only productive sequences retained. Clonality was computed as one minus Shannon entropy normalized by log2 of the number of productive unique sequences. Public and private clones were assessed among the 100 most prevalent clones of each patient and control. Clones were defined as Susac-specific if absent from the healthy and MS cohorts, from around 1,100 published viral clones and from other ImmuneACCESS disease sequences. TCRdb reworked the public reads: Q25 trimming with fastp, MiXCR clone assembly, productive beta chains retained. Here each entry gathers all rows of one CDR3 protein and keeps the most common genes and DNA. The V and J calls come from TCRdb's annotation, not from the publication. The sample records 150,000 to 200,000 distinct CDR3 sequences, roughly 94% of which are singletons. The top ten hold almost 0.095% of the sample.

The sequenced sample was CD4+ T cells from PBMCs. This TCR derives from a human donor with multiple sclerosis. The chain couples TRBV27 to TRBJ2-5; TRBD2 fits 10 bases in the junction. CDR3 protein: CASSLAAPGLAGVSGEETQYF. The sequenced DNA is TGTGCCAGCAGTTTAGCCGCGCCCGGGCTAGCGGGAGTCTCTGGTGAAGAGACCCAGTACTTC.